Reported below is one T cell receptor beta chain. What antigen it recognizes has not been identified. Nothing much larger sits one base from this clone, and base qualities are not available. This entry is derived from a study of OX40 agonist ivuxolimab in advanced cancers. Some background on the complete study: Ivuxolimab was an agonistic, fully human IgG2 monoclonal antibody directed against OX40 (CD134), a costimulatory receptor. The point of sequencing TCRbeta in the periphery was to test whether ivuxolimab changed TCR sequence diversity and drove clonal T-cell expansion. Three dose-escalation patients achieved partial responses, one with hepatocellular carcinoma and two with cutaneous melanoma. In the dose-escalation cohort, 65% to 85% of patients were male, and the mean age was approximately 60 years with a range of roughly 20 to 79. Prior anti-PD-1, anti-PD-L1 or anti-CTLA-4 therapy was permitted, and about two fifths of dose-escalation patients had received checkpoint inhibitors. Among the roughly 50 dose-escalation patients, around 19 had hepatocellular carcinoma, roughly 15 melanoma, 9 renal cell carcinoma and 9 head and neck cancer. The paper describes the monotherapy dose-escalation part (N = 52 patients) of the phase I trial of ivuxolimab. Intravenous ivuxolimab was administered to patients every 2 weeks at six dose levels: 0.01, 0.1, 0.3, 1.5, 3 and 10 mg/kg. Overall study results and their limits: The antigen specificity of the peripheral T cells that underwent clonal expansion was not determined. Low levels of normalized T-cell clonal expansion were also seen in some nonresponding patients. After ivuxolimab, expanded clones were on average more numerous among CD8+ T cells than among CD4+ T cells. In the 0.1-3.0 mg/kg groups, partial responders had among the lowest normalized peripheral clonal expansion, particularly in CD8+ T cells. At doses of 0.1 to 3.0 mg/kg, clonal expansion of both CD4+ and CD8+ blood T cells was observed from baseline to week 6.

Patients with a history of autoimmune disease or receiving systemic immunosuppression were excluded from the trial. In every dose cohort, peripheral blood was drawn for TCR sequencing at baseline, cycle 4 day 1, and cycle 7 day 1. Samples came from an open-label, multicenter, first-in-human phase I dose-escalation trial of ivuxolimab. Adults with locally advanced or metastatic melanoma, renal cell, hepatocellular, or head and neck squamous cell carcinoma were enrolled in the trial. Before TCR sequencing, CD4+ T cells and CD8+ T cells from peripheral blood were sorted into separate populations. For sequencing of the TCRbeta CDR3 region, genomic DNA was extracted from the sorted cells. TCRbeta CDR3 regions were sequenced using the immunoSEQ Assay. The table was pulled from immuneACCESS by TCRdb, which kept in-frame rearrangements only. Such tables lose some clones; where checked, under half of the loss comes from unresolved V genes, and the rest has no known cause. Here the sample has around 70,000 clones; around 88% occur a single time. Of the sample, approximately 6.9% is held by the ten largest clones.

The CDR1 and CDR2 encoded by the germline V gene are SGDLS and YYNGEE. Taken from cysteine to phenylalanine, the CDR3 has 14 residues. The sequence is cut down to CDR3 DNA, 42 bases in frame from base 1. V is clipped by 0 bases and J by 0 bases, and the sequence between their germline boundaries is 5 bases long. The receptor chain draws on TRBV9 and TRBJ2-3; the D gene is unclear. The input for sequencing was CD4+ or CD8+ T cells sorted from blood, taken in a trial of the OX40 agonist ivuxolimab. The receptor comes from an adult with an advanced solid tumor such as melanoma, head and neck, liver or kidney cancer. The encoded CDR3 is CASSVGGSTDTQYF. The DNA sequence is TGTGCCAGCAGCGTAGGCGGTAGCACAGATACGCAGTATTTT.